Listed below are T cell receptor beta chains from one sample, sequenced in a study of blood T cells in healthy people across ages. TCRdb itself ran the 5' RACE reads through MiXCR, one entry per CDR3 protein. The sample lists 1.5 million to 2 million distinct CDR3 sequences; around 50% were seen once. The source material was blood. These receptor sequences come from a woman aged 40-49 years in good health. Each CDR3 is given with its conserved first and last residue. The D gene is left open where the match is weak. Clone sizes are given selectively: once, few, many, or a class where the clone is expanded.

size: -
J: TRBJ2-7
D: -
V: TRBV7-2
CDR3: CAGSPPGGSSYEQYF
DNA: TGTGCCGGCAGCCCACCCGGGGGAAGCTCCTACGAGCAGTACTTC

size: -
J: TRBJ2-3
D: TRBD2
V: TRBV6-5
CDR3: CASRPGTSGSTDTQYF
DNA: TGTGCCAGCAGACCCGGGACTAGCGGTAGCACAGATACGCAGTATTTT

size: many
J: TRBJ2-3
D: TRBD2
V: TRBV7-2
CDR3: CASSLASGGFTDTQYF
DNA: TGTGCCAGCAGCTTAGCTAGCGGGGGGTTCACAGATACGCAGTATTTT

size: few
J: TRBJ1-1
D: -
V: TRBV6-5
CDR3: CASSYGEGTEAFF
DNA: TGTGCCAGCAGTTACGGGGAGGGCACTGAAGCTTTCTTT

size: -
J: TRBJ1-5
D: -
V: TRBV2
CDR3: CASSEATANNQPQHF
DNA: TGTGCCAGCAGTGAGGCGACAGCGAATAATCAGCCCCAGCATTTT

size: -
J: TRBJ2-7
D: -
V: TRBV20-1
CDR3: CSASKRQRGYEQYF
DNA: TGCAGTGCTAGTAAACGACAAAGAGGATACGAGCAGTACTTC

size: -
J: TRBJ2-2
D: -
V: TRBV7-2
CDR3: CASSPHGELFF
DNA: TGTGCCAGCAGCCCTCACGGGGAGCTGTTTTTT

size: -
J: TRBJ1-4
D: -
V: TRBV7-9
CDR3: CASSLPGDLNEKLFF
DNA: TGTGCCAGCAGCTTACCAGGGGACCTCAATGAAAAACTGTTTTTT

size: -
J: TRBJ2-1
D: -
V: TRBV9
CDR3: CASSPSRDLRNEQFF
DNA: TGTGCCAGCAGCCCTTCCCGGGACTTGAGGAATGAGCAGTTCTTC

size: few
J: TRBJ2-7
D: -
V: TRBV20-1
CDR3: CSAPDSSYEQYF
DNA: TGCAGTGCTCCTGACAGCTCCTACGAGCAGTACTTC

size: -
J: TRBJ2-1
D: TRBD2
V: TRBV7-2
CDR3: CASSLFSRVSGGANEQFF
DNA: TGTGCCAGCAGCTTATTTTCTAGAGTTAGCGGGGGGGCGAATGAGCAGTTCTTC

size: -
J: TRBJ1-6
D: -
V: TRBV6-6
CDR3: CASVRTLTAYNSPLHF
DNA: TGTGCCAGCGTACGAACTTTGACAGCTTATAATTCACCCCTCCACTTT

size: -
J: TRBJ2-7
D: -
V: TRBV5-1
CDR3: CASSKRQDSLSYEQYF
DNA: TGCGCCAGCAGCAAAAGACAGGACAGCCTATCCTACGAGCAGTACTTC

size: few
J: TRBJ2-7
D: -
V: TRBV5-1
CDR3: CASSEDVRYEQYF
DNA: TGCGCCAGCAGCGAGGACGTGAGGTACGAGCAGTACTTC

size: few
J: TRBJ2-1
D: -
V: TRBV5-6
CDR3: CASSLRAFSYNEQFF
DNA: TGTGCCAGCAGCTTGCGGGCCTTCTCATACAATGAGCAGTTCTTC

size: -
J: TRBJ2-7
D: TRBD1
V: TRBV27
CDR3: CASNVDRGGEQYF
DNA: TGTGCCAGCAATGTGGACAGGGGAGGCGAGCAGTACTTC

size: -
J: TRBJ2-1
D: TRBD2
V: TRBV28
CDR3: CASSFQRGHNEQFF
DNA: TGTGCCAGCAGTTTCCAGCGGGGACACAATGAGCAGTTCTTC

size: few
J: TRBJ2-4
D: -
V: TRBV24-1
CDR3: CATSAGTLAKNIQYF
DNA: TGTGCCACCAGTGCCGGGACTTTAGCCAAAAACATTCAGTACTTC

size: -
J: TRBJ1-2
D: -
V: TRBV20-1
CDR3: CSAQGGTNYGYTF
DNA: TGCAGTGCCCAGGGCGGAACTAACTATGGCTACACCTTC

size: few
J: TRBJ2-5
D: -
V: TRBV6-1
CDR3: CASSDGLRGETQYF
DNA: TGTGCCAGCAGTGATGGTCTACGTGGGGAGACCCAGTACTTC

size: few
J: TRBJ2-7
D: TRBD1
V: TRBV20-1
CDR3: CSAHQSGQGTYEQYF
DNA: TGCAGTGCGCATCAGTCGGGACAGGGAACCTACGAGCAGTACTTC

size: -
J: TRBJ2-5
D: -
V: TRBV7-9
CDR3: CASSLAFGQETQYF
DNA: TGTGCCAGCAGCTTAGCTTTCGGACAAGAGACCCAGTACTTC

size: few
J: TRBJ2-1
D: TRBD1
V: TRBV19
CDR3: CASRDRGFEGEQFF
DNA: TGTGCCAGTAGGGACAGGGGGTTTGAGGGCGAGCAGTTCTTC

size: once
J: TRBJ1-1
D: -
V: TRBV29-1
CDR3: CSVYVQGREHTEAFF
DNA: TGCAGCGTCTACGTACAGGGTCGAGAACACACTGAAGCTTTCTTT

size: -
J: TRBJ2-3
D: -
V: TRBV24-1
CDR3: CATSEGRDDVKDTQYF
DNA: TGTGCCACCAGTGAAGGCAGGGATGATGTCAAGGATACGCAGTATTTT

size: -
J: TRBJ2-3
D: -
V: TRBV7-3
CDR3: CACSLTSFTDTQYF
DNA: TGTGCCTGCAGCTTAACTAGCTTCACAGATACGCAGTATTTT

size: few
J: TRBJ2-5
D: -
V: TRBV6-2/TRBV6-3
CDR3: CASGQMKTQYF
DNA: TGTGCCAGCGGACAGATGAAGACCCAGTACTTC

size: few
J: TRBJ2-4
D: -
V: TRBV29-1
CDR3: CSVSPRDTRKQYF
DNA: TGCAGCGTATCCCCCCGGGACACCAGGAAGCAGTACTTC

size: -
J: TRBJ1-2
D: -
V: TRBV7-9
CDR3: CASSLTAASYGYTF
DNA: TGTGCCAGCAGCCTGACTGCGGCCAGCTATGGCTACACCTTC

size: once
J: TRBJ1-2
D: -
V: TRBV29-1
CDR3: CSVPGRSEGYTF
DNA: TGCAGCGTCCCGGGCCGCTCGGAGGGCTACACCTTC

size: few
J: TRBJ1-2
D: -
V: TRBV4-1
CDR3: CASSHSTGYGYTF
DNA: TGCGCCAGCAGCCACTCGACAGGTTATGGCTACACCTTC

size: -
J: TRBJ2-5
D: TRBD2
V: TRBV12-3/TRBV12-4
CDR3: CASSQRGTREETQYF
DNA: TGTGCCAGCAGCCAAAGGGGGACTAGGGAAGAGACCCAGTACTTC

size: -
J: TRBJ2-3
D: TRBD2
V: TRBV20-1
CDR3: CSASRGLAGGADTQYF
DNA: TGCAGTGCTAGTAGGGGACTAGCGGGGGGCGCAGATACGCAGTATTTT

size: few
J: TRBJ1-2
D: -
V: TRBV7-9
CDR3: CASSQGIVDGYTF
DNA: TGTGCCAGCAGCCAAGGGATCGTCGATGGCTACACCTTC

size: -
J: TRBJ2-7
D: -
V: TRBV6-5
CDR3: CASSKQGSFYEQYF
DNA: TGTGCCAGCAGTAAACAGGGATCATTCTACGAGCAGTACTTC

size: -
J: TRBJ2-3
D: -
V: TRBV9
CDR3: CASSVRKGSSTDTQYF
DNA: TGTGCCAGCAGCGTAAGGAAAGGATCCAGCACAGATACGCAGTATTTT

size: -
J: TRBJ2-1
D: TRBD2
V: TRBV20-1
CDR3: CSARVGLAGRPQLSYNERYF
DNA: TGCAGTGCCCGGGTCGGCCTAGCGGGCCGCCCTCAACTTTCCTACAATGAGCGGTACTTC

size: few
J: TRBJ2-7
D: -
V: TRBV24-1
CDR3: CATSDPYYEQYF
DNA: TGTGCCACCAGTGATCCCTACTACGAGCAGTACTTC

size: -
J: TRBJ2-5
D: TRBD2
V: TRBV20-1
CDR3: CNASGLAAQETQYF
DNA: TGCAATGCATCTGGACTAGCGGCCCAAGAGACCCAGTACTTC

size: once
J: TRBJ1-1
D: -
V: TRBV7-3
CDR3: CASSLTWTSEAFF
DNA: TGTGCCAGCAGCTTAACCTGGACAAGTGAAGCTTTCTTT